Below, 9 T cell receptor beta chains from the same sample are listed, as sequenced in a study of blood T cells in healthy people across ages. Through a sample-barcoded 5' primer and a J-beta primer mix, a second PCR was run for 7 to 11 cycles. TCRdb re-called the 5' RACE reads through MiXCR, storing one row per CDR3 protein. Of approximately 810,000 distinct CDR3 sequences in the sample, roughly 40% were seen once. The sample consisted of blood. These receptors were taken from a man between 18 and 29 years old in good health.

This clonotype was picked up one time. This may arise from a read error, as a much more abundant clone is one base away. The V call is TRBV4-1, the J call TRBJ1-2; D gene unclear. V lost 0 bases and J 4 bases, leaving 15 bases between the germline ends. Germline assignment: CDR1 MGHRA and CDR2 YSYEKL. The CDR3 totals 16 residues. The CDR3 coding sequence is TGCGCCAGCAGCCAAGATCAGGACTGGGAGGCCTATGGCTACACCTTC. Translation gives CASSQDQDWEAYGYTF.

This clonotype was observed many times. The V and J genes are TRBV7-2 and TRBJ1-2; maybe TRBD1 (6 bases). Trimming removed 7 bases at V and 4 bases at J, with 22 bases between. From germline, CDR1 is SGHTA and CDR2 FQGNSA. The CDR3 covers 16 residues. The CDR3 protein is CASIPRGAGSPYGYTF. In nucleotides, the CDR3 is TGTGCCAGCATCCCTAGGGGGGCAGGGAGCCCCTATGGCTACACCTTC. The full variable domain, with the rest looked up from reference TRBV7-2 and TRBJ1-2, is GAGVSQSPSNKVTEKGKDVELRCDPISGHTALYWYRQSLGQGLEFLIYFQGNSAPDKSGLPSDRFSAERTGGSVSTLTIQRTQQEDSAVYLCASIPRGAGSPYGYTFGSGTRLTVV.

A few counts support this clonotype. The chain links TRBV6-5 to TRBJ2-7, with TRBD1 matching 10 bases. Germline loops: CDR1 MNHEY, CDR2 SVGAGI. The CDR3 has 15 amino acids. Trimming cost V 6 bases and J 4 bases; bases outside gene matches: 9. This CDR3 is CASSPSGTGAYEQYF. CDR3 nucleotides: TGTGCCAGCAGCCCATCCGGGACAGGGGCGTACGAGCAGTACTTC.

Of note for this clonotype: The junction departs from germline at one end; a sequencing error may be responsible. The chain has TRBV9 and TRBJ2-7; D possibly corresponds to TRBD1 (5 bases). The germline gives CDR1 SGDLS, CDR2 YYNGEE. This CDR3 has 14 amino acids. CDR3 bases: TGTGTCAGCAGCGTAGGGGTAGGTTCCTACGAGCAGTACTTC. Protein product: CVSSVGVGSYEQYF.

This clonotype came up once. The chain uses TRBV10-3 and TRBJ2-1, with 16 bases aligning to TRBD2. V dropped 5 bases and J dropped 6; count of bases not matched to a gene: 7. The CDR3 is 17 amino acids. Germline V CDR1 and CDR2: ENHRY, SYGVKD. This CDR3 reads CAISPGTSGGASNEQFF. The CDR3 DNA is TGTGCCATCAGTCCCGGGACTAGCGGGGGGGCAAGCAATGAGCAGTTCTTC.

The V and J genes are TRBV7-2 and TRBJ2-7; D is tentatively TRBD1 or TRBD2 (5 bases each). CDR3 size: 12 residues. Germline CDR1 is SGHTA and CDR2 is FQGNSA. Trimming shortened V by 3 bases and J by 10 bases, and 13 bases separated the two germline ends. The CDR3: CASSFPLGDQYF. DNA for the CDR3: TGTGCCAGCAGCTTCCCTCTTGGGGACCAGTACTTC.

This sequence joins TRBV4-2 and TRBJ1-2, with 7 bases lining up with TRBD1. This CDR3 region has 17 residues. In germline, CDR1 is LGHNA, CDR2 YNFKEQ. Trimming at V came to 3 bases and at J to 1 base, leaving 11 bases not matched to a gene. The CDR3 DNA follows: TGTGCCAGCAGCCACTCGAAGGGGGCGGGGAATAACTATGGCTACACCTTC. Its protein product is CASSHSKGAGNNYGYTF.

The chain recombines TRBV5-1 with TRBJ2-3; D perhaps matches TRBD1 (5 bases). V was clipped by 4 bases and J by 3 bases, with 18 bases between them. This CDR3 region has 16 residues. Looked up from germline, CDR1 is SGHRS and CDR2 is YFSETQ. The CDR3 protein is CASSGNSIPGTDTQYF. Written as DNA, the CDR3 is TGCGCCAGCAGCGGTAACAGCATACCAGGGACAGATACGCAGTATTTT.

The chain combines TRBV10-3 with TRBJ2-3; 9 nucleotides align to TRBD2. The germline gives CDR1 ENHRY, CDR2 SYGVKD. With V trimmed by 4 bases and J by 7 bases, 9 bases remained unmatched. The CDR3 has 15 residues. The CDR3 is CAISAAGGPGNTQYF. The CDR3, as DNA: TGTGCCATCAGTGCGGCGGGGGGGCCGGGGAATACGCAGTATTTT.